This entry lists 24 T cell receptor beta chains sequenced from one sample in a study of siplizumab effects on memory and regulatory T cells. The repertoire was sequenced with immunoSEQ multiplex PCR; TCRdb's copy has only in-frame clones and lacks some. The sample shows approximately 100,000 clones, around 90% of them seen only once. The sequenced sample consisted of CD4+ T cells sorted from blood. The receptors here all came from a human donor in good health. Some clones in this sample may be carry-over from other donors' samples.

The chain combines TRBV10-2 with TRBJ2-5; maybe TRBD1 (5 bases). V was clipped by 5 bases and J by 5 bases, with 12 bases between them. The germline V gene has CDR1 WSHSY and CDR2 SAAADI. CDR3 size: 13 residues. CDR3: CASSTGSWETQYF. CDR3 sequence (DNA): TGCGCCAGCAGTACAGGTTCCTGGGAGACCCAGTACTTC.

The chain links TRBV29-1 to TRBJ2-3; the D is unclear. V was cut by 0 bases and J by 1 base, with 11 bases left in between. The CDR3 consists of 15 residues. Germline V CDR1 and CDR2: SQVTM, ANQGSEA. In nucleotides, the CDR3 is TGCAGCGTTGAAGATCTGTGGGCCGGCACAGATACGCAGTATTTT. Translated: CSVEDLWAGTDTQYF.

The chain employs TRBV9 and TRBJ2-3; TRBD1 matches at 7 bases. Looked up from germline, CDR1 is SGDLS and CDR2 is YYNGEE. There are 14 residues in the CDR3. V lost 4 bases to trimming and J lost 1 base; unmatched junction nucleotides: 3. The CDR3 sequence is CASSSGTGTDTQYF. The DNA of the CDR3 is TGTGCCAGCAGCTCTGGGACAGGCACAGATACGCAGTATTTT.

The chain combines TRBV30 with TRBJ1-1, with D possibly TRBD1 on 5 matching bases. This CDR3 contains 14 residues. V lost 3 bases and J lost 5, with 16 bases in between. Germline V gene lookup returns CDR1 GTSNPN and CDR2 SVGIG (reference sequence). This CDR3 is CAWSTGTIGTEAFF. CDR3 nucleotides: TGTGCCTGGAGCACCGGGACGATTGGAACTGAAGCTTTCTTT.

The V and J genes are TRBV4-1 and TRBJ2-1, with 11 bases matching TRBD2. The CDR3 runs to 17 residues. The trim removed 0 bases at V and 6 bases at J, leaving 7 bases unmatched. Germline CDR1 reads MGHRA; CDR2 reads YSYEKL. The CDR3 coding sequence is TGCGCCAGCAGCCAAGATTTCCCGGGGACTAGCGGCAATGAGCAGTTCTTC. Translation: CASSQDFPGTSGNEQFF.

The CDR3 protein is CASSRHQNSGNTIYF. For the CDR3, the DNA is TGTGCCAGCAGCCGACATCAGAACTCTGGAAACACCATATATTTT. The rearrangement joins TRBV6-5 to TRBJ1-3; the D is unclear. The CDR3 spans 15 residues. Trimming took 6 bases from V and 0 from J, leaving 12 bases between them. Germline V CDR1 and CDR2: MNHEY, SVGAGI.

The gene calls are TRBV6-5 and TRBJ2-7, with D perhaps TRBD2 (5 bases). The CDR3 is 15 residues long. The germline V and J ends were trimmed by 0 bases and 0 bases, with 9 bases remaining between them. CDR1 and CDR2 (germline): MNHEY, SVGAGI. The CDR3 sequence: CASSYSPGSSYEQYF. The DNA for the CDR3 is TGTGCCAGCAGTTACTCACCGGGAAGCTCCTACGAGCAGTACTTC.

The chain has TRBV27 and TRBJ2-2; 10 bases agree with TRBD1. Germline V gives CDR1 MNHEY, CDR2 SMNVEV (reference sequence). After removal of 7 bases from V and 6 bases from J, the junction contained 8 bases not matched to a gene. This CDR3 is built from 15 residues. CDR3 sequence (DNA): TGTGCCAGCACATCCGGGACAGGGGCCCCCGGGGAGCTGTTTTTT. It codes for CASTSGTGAPGELFF.

V and J are TRBV5-1 and TRBJ2-7; a possible D gene is TRBD1 (5 bases). The V gene's germline CDR1 is SGHRS and CDR2 YFSETQ. This CDR3 region has 14 residues. V lost 0 bases to trimming and J lost 2 bases, with 9 bases between them. CDR3 nucleotide sequence: TGCGCCAGCAGCTTGGAGTGGGGCCCCTACGAGCAGTACTTC. Residues: CASSLEWGPYEQYF. Filled out from reference TRBV5-1 and TRBJ2-7, the complete variable domain reads KAGVTQTPRYLIKTRGQQVTLSCSPISGHRSVSWYQQTPGQGLQFLFEYFSETQRNKGNFPGRFSGRQFSNSRSEMNVSTLELGDSALYLCASSLEWGPYEQYFGPGTRLTVT.

With regard to this clone: The junction and the germline gene differ at one end; a read error may be behind it. V and J are TRBV27 and TRBJ1-5; D gene uncertain. CDR1 is MNHEY, CDR2 SMNVEV, per germline (reference sequence). The CDR3 length is 13 residues. The CDR3 nucleotides are TGTGCCAGCAGTTTGTCTCCTGAGTCCTCCCCAGCATTT. Protein product: CASSLSPESSPAF.

The chain joins TRBV7-8 to TRBJ2-1; D uncertain. Germline-derived CDR1 and CDR2 are SGHVS and FQNEAQ. Trimming took off 1 base at V and 0 bases at J, with 10 bases between the two ends. The CDR3 extends over 16 amino acids. The CDR3 reads CASSLDPQSSYNEQFF. The CDR3 nucleotides are TGTGCCAGCAGCTTAGATCCTCAGAGCTCCTACAATGAGCAGTTCTTC.

This chain joins TRBV27 and TRBJ1-2; D is possibly TRBD1 (5 bases). Trimming cost V 4 bases and J 2 bases, with 8 bases left between them. Per germline, CDR1 MNHEY and CDR2 SMNVEV (reference sequence). CDR3 length: 13 residues. The chain's CDR3 is CASSWDGNYGYTF. The DNA of the CDR3 is TGTGCCAGCAGTTGGGACGGGAACTATGGCTACACCTTC.

The rearrangement links TRBV7-9 to TRBJ2-3; D may be TRBD2 (5 bases). This CDR3 is built from 16 residues. In germline, CDR1 is SEHNR, CDR2 FQNEAQ (reference sequence). V was pared by 4 bases and J by 0 bases, with 14 bases between. The CDR3: CASSSLERDSTDTQYF. CDR3 DNA: TGTGCCAGCAGCTCACTGGAGAGGGATAGCACAGATACGCAGTATTTT.

A single count supports this clone. This chain connects TRBV2 to TRBJ1-1, with 9 bases identical to TRBD1. The CDR3 has 13 residues. J was trimmed by 5 bases and V by 4 bases; bases with no gene match: 2. Germline assignment: CDR1 SNHLY and CDR2 FYNNEI. The CDR3, as DNA: TGTGCCAGCAGTGGGACAGGGGTAACTGAAGCTTTCTTT. Encoded protein: CASSGTGVTEAFF.

The genes are TRBV14 and TRBJ1-4; D might be TRBD1 (6 bases). CDR3 size: 15 residues. Trimming cost V 6 bases and J 5 bases, with 16 bases left between them. In germline, CDR1 is SGHDN, CDR2 FVKESK. CDR3 amino acids: CASSPRTGTNEKLFF. In DNA form, the CDR3 reads TGTGCCAGCAGTCCTCGTACAGGGACCAATGAAAAACTGTTTTTT.

J is TRBJ2-7 and V is TRBV10-1, with D unclear. Germline CDR1 is WNHNN and CDR2 is SYGVQD (reference sequence). V was trimmed by 10 bases and J by 4 bases, leaving 14 bases between them. This CDR3 region has 12 residues. The CDR3 DNA sequence: TGCGCCACCCCTCCTTTAGGATACGAGCAGTACTTC. Translating it yields CATPPLGYEQYF.

The rearrangement joins TRBV7-3 to TRBJ2-7; 10 nucleotides line up with TRBD1. The junction had 11 bases not matched to a gene; V was cut back by 8 bases and J by 7 bases. The CDR3 loop spans 14 amino acids. Germline lookup yields CDR1 SGHTA and CDR2 FQGTGA. The CDR3 DNA follows: TGTGCCAGCTCCCCCGGGACAGGGGTAAGGGAGCAGTACTTC. Its translation is CASSPGTGVREQYF.

Here the CDR3 reads CASIQDNYGYTF. In DNA form, the CDR3 reads TGTGCCAGCATTCAGGATAACTATGGCTACACCTTC. V usage is TRBV6-1 and J usage is TRBJ1-2, with D unclear. This CDR3 is built from 12 residues. Germline V gives CDR1 MNHNS, CDR2 SASEGT. V dropped 7 bases and J dropped 1 base, with 7 bases sitting between them.

The sample holds one count of this clone. This rearrangement joins TRBV7-9 to TRBJ2-3, with 10 bases aligning to TRBD2. Germline-derived CDR1 and CDR2 are SEHNR and FQNEAQ (reference sequence). The CDR3 sequence is 12 residues long. CDR3 loop: CAFASGRDTQYF. Written as DNA, the CDR3 is TGTGCTTTTGCTAGCGGGAGAGATACGCAGTATTTT. Based on the CDR3 plus reference TRBV7-9 and TRBJ2-3, the full variable domain is DTGVSQNPRHKITKRGQNVTFRCDPISEHNRLYWYRQTLGQGPEFLTYFQNEAQLEKSRLLSDRFSAERPKGSFSTLEIQRTEQGDSAMYLCAFASGRDTQYFGPGTRLTVL.

This chain connects TRBV2 to TRBJ2-1, with D tentatively TRBD2 (5 bases). The CDR3 consists of 11 residues. V was clipped by 9 bases and J by 9 bases, with 12 bases between them. CDR1 is SNHLY, CDR2 FYNNEI, per germline. The CDR3 DNA is TGTGCCAGAAGCCCAGGAGGTGAGCAGTTCTTC. Residues: CARSPGGEQFF. Supplemented by reference TRBV2 and TRBJ2-1, the full variable domain reads EPEVTQTPSHQVTQMGQEVILRCVPISNHLYFYWYRQILGQKVEFLVSFYNNEISEKSEIFDDQFSVERPDGSNFTLKIRSTKLEDSAMYFCARSPGGEQFFGPGTRLTVL.

This chain joins TRBV2 and TRBJ1-2, with unresolved D. V was shortened by 7 bases and J by 6 bases, with 15 bases between the two germline ends. Germline V CDR1 and CDR2: SNHLY, FYNNEI. The CDR3 has 13 residues. The chain's CDR3 is CASTLDSDHGYTF. The CDR3 nucleotides read TGTGCCAGCACTCTGGACTCTGACCATGGCTACACCTTC.

The rearrangement joins TRBV19 to TRBJ1-4; D unresolved. Trimming left V 5 bases short and J 0 bases short, with 10 bases between. The germline V gene has CDR1 LNHDA and CDR2 SQIVND (reference sequence). CDR3 length: 15 amino acids. CDR3 loop: CASSARESTNEKLFF. For the CDR3, the DNA is TGTGCCAGTAGTGCCCGGGAATCAACTAATGAAAAACTGTTTTTT. The full variable domain, in which reference TRBV19 and TRBJ1-4 provide the parts outside the CDR3, is DGGITQSPKYLFRKEGQNVTLSCEQNLNHDAMYWYRQDPGQGLRLIYYSQIVNDFQKGDIAEGYSVSREKKESFPLTVTSAQKNPTAFYLCASSARESTNEKLFFGSGTQLSVL.

This clone appeared a single time. The gene calls are TRBV19 and TRBJ2-1; possible D gene TRBD2, 6 bases. The V end was cut by 7 bases, the J end by 4 bases, with 11 bases between. This CDR3 spans 13 amino acids. The V gene's germline CDR1 is LNHDA and CDR2 SQIVND (reference sequence). CDR3 coding DNA: TGTGCCAGTAACACGGGGGATTACAATGAGCAGTTCTTC. It specifies CASNTGDYNEQFF.

The chain employs TRBV18 and TRBJ2-1, with TRBD1 identical over 9 bases. The CDR3 contains 14 residues. Germline values: CDR1 KGHSH, CDR2 LQKENI. After removal of 5 bases from V and 6 bases from J, the junction contained 5 bases not matched to a gene. The CDR3 is CASSRDRELNEQFF. CDR3 sequence (DNA): TGTGCCAGCTCAAGGGACAGGGAACTCAATGAGCAGTTCTTC. The full variable domain, with the rest looked up from reference TRBV18 and TRBJ2-1, is NAGVMQNPRHLVRRRGQEARLRCSPMKGHSHVYWYRQLPEEGLKFMVYLQKENIIDESGMPKERFSAEFPKEGPSILRIQQVVRGDSAAYFCASSRDRELNEQFFGPGTRLTVL.